This T cell receptor (beta chain) was sequenced for a study of blood T cell repertoires in COVID-19. About the study: Sites across the United States, Italy and Spain contributed samples from acute and convalescent COVID-19.

Generated by immunoSEQ multiplex PCR, the TCRdb table keeps only in-frame clones and is missing some. The profile covers approximately 390,000 clones, with roughly 90% appearing a single time and around 1.9% taken by the ten largest. The CDR3 has 12 residues. Germline values: CDR1 GTSNPN, CDR2 SVGIG (reference sequence). V was clipped by 5 bases and J by 1 base; unmatched bases: 0. The rearrangement links TRBV30 to TRBJ2-5, with 8 bases fitting TRBD1. The sample comprised PBMCs or T cells enriched from blood (not recorded which). The sequence was obtained from a middle-aged woman with acute COVID-19. CDR3 protein: CAWGQGQETQYF. The CDR3 DNA follows: TGTGCCTGGGGACAGGGCCAAGAGACCCAGTACTTC.